Listed here are 27 T cell receptor beta chains from one sample, sequenced in a study of blood T cell repertoires in COVID-19. Sequencing was performed with immunoSEQ multiplex PCR; in TCRdb, only in-frame clones are kept and a portion is missing. The sample carries some 150,000 clones, 65% to 90% recorded once. Material: peripheral blood. These receptor sequences come from a woman aged 50 to 60 with acute or convalescent COVID-19.

The chain has TRBV6-5 and TRBJ2-1; 10 nucleotides match TRBD2. The CDR3 runs 15 residues. V was pared by 5 bases and J by 4 bases, with 5 bases of the junction left unmatched. Per the germline V gene, CDR1 is MNHEY and CDR2 is SVGAGI. For the CDR3, the DNA is TGTGCCAGCAGTCCCGGACTAGCGGAGTACAATGAGCAGTTCTTC. This translates into CASSPGLAEYNEQFF.

The genes are TRBV6-5 and TRBJ1-3; a weak D match, TRBD1 (5 bases). CDR1 is MNHEY and CDR2 is SVGAGI in the germline V gene. The ends were cut back, 3 bases at V and 0 bases at J, with 12 bases in the middle. This CDR3 is 16 amino acids long. The CDR3 loop reads CASSYQGPISGNTIYF. The CDR3 coding sequence is TGTGCCAGCAGTTATCAGGGCCCGATCTCTGGAAACACCATATATTTT.

The J gene is TRBJ1-1, the V gene TRBV5-1; TRBD1 is a possible D gene (5 bases). V was pared by 4 bases and J by 4 bases, with 14 bases between. There are 14 residues in the CDR3. Germline CDR1 and CDR2: SGHRS and YFSETQ. The CDR3 nucleotides are TGCGCCAGCAGCCCCTGGCAGGGTGGCACTGAAGCTTTCTTT. Translated, it gives CASSPWQGGTEAFF.

This sequence joins TRBV29-1 and TRBJ2-7; 10 nucleotides agree with TRBD1. The V gene end was trimmed by 6 bases and the J gene end by 5 bases; junction bases not matched to a gene: 10. The CDR3 consists of 14 residues. CDR1 is SQVTM, CDR2 ANQGSEA, per germline. CDR3 residues: CSVASVGQGNEQYF. In DNA, the CDR3 is TGCAGCGTCGCCTCGGTGGGACAGGGGAACGAGCAGTACTTC.

The chain couples TRBV7-2 to TRBJ2-1; 8 bases are shared with TRBD2. V trimming: 4 bases; J trimming: 7 bases; junction bases outside the gene matches: 12. Germline CDR1 is SGHTA and CDR2 is FQGNSA. The CDR3 is 16 amino acids. Here the CDR3 reads CASSSHSGILRNEQFF. The CDR3 DNA reads as TGTGCCAGCAGCTCCCATAGCGGGATCCTCAGGAATGAGCAGTTCTTC.

This clone appeared once. This rearrangement joins TRBV6-2 or TRBV6-3 to TRBJ2-3, with a weak D call TRBD2 (6 bases). CDR3 length: 14 residues. Germline loops: CDR1 MNHEY, CDR2 SVGEGT. Trimming removed 6 bases at V and 3 bases at J, with 13 bases between. The CDR3 is CASSGGIRTDTQYF. The CDR3 coding sequence is TGTGCCAGCAGCGGCGGGATTCGAACAGATACGCAGTATTTT.

This clone was seen only a few times. V and J are TRBV3-1 (or the pseudogene TRBV3-2) and TRBJ2-5, with TRBD1 matching 8 bases. Germline values: CDR1 LGHDT, CDR2 YNNKEL (reference sequence). With 1 base clipped from V and 5 bases from J, the junction kept 12 bases outside the gene matches. The CDR3 extends over 17 amino acids. The CDR3 DNA follows: TGTGCCAGCAGCCAAGGATGGACAGGGAATTTGTTGGAGACCCAGTACTTC. This encodes CASSQGWTGNLLETQYF.

The rearrangement uses TRBV3-1 (or the pseudogene TRBV3-2) and TRBJ1-6; D is uncertain. CDR1 and CDR2 (germline): LGHDT, YNNKEL (reference sequence). The CDR3 consists of 15 residues. Trimming removed 1 base at V and 0 bases at J, with 4 bases between. For the CDR3, the DNA is TGTGCCAGCAGCCAAGGTTACTCCTATAATTCACCCCTCCACTTT. It specifies CASSQGYSYNSPLHF.

V and J are TRBV3-1 (or the pseudogene TRBV3-2) and TRBJ1-2; 8 nucleotides align to TRBD1. This CDR3 contains 13 residues. J gave up 8 bases and V 2 bases, and 4 bases lay outside the gene matches. CDR1 LGHDT and CDR2 YNNKEL come from the germline V gene (reference sequence). Here the CDR3 reads CASSQLTGGGYTF. The DNA for the CDR3 is TGTGCCAGCAGCCAACTTACAGGGGGGGGCTACACCTTC.

The V gene is TRBV10-3, the J gene TRBJ2-5; 7 bases map to TRBD1. Per germline, CDR1 ENHRY and CDR2 SYGVKD. CDR3 length: 14 amino acids. The junction had 5 bases not matched to a gene; V was cut back by 6 bases and J by 1 base. The CDR3 reads CAISPGQSQETQYF. CDR3 in DNA: TGTGCCATCAGCCCGGGACAGAGCCAAGAGACCCAGTACTTC.

The V and J genes are TRBV19 and TRBJ2-7, with 8 bases matching TRBD2. J lost 5 bases, V lost 5 bases, and 14 bases had no gene match. Germline V gives CDR1 LNHDA, CDR2 SQIVND (reference sequence). The CDR3 is 16 residues long. CDR3 sequence (DNA): TGTGCCAGTAGTTCTACGTTGGTAGCGGGATTCCACGAGCAGTACTTC. The encoded protein is CASSSTLVAGFHEQYF.

The chain links TRBV5-1 to TRBJ1-4; perhaps TRBD1 as D (6 bases). The CDR3 is 18 residues long. The V end was cut by 0 bases, the J end by 4 bases, with 19 bases between. The germline V gene has CDR1 SGHRS and CDR2 YFSETQ. CDR3 region: CASSLAGKGQGFNEKLFF. CDR3 DNA: TGCGCCAGCAGCTTGGCCGGTAAGGGCCAGGGGTTTAATGAAAAACTGTTTTTT.

In its sample, this clone was seen a few times. The V and J genes are TRBV3-1 (or the pseudogene TRBV3-2) and TRBJ2-5; perhaps TRBD2 as D (7 bases). The CDR3 length is 16 residues. Looked up from germline, CDR1 is LGHDT and CDR2 is YNNKEL (reference sequence). V was pared by 2 bases and J by 1 base, with 14 bases between. The CDR3 is CASSQSGEGIQETQYF. Written as DNA, the CDR3 is TGTGCCAGCAGCCAATCAGGGGAGGGGATCCAAGAGACCCAGTACTTC.

The CDR3, as DNA: TGTGCCAGTAGCGCGACAGTTAACTATGGCTACACCTTC. It specifies CASSATVNYGYTF. The J gene is TRBJ1-2, the V gene TRBV19; tentatively, D is TRBD1 (5 bases). Trimming took 6 bases from V and 1 from J, leaving 9 bases between them. Per germline, CDR1 LNHDA and CDR2 SQIVND (reference sequence). The CDR3 has 13 amino acids.

The rearrangement uses TRBV4-1 and TRBJ2-7; no clear D. The V and J ends lost 6 bases and 0 bases respectively, with 9 bases between them. This CDR3 has 13 amino acids. Germline V gene lookup returns CDR1 MGHRA and CDR2 YSYEKL. CDR3 sequence: CASSLSVSYEQYF. In DNA, the CDR3 is TGCGCCAGCAGTCTGTCCGTCTCCTACGAGCAGTACTTC.

The chain has TRBV29-1 and TRBJ1-2; D remains ambiguous. The CDR3 sequence is 12 residues long. Germline CDR1 and CDR2: SQVTM and ANQGSEA. The V and J ends lost 4 bases and 8 bases respectively, with 14 bases between them. The CDR3: CSVAWPPAGYTF. The CDR3 nucleotides are TGCAGCGTTGCTTGGCCCCCCGCAGGCTACACCTTC. Supplemented by reference TRBV29-1 and TRBJ1-2, the full variable domain reads SAVISQKPSRDICQRGTSLTIQCQVDSQVTMMFWYRQQPGQSLTLIATANQGSEATYESGFVIDKFPISRPNLTFSTLTVSNMSPEDSSIYLCSVAWPPAGYTFGSGTRLTVV.

Turning to this clone: At one end the junction does not follow the germline gene, possibly because of a read error. The chain has TRBV7-2 and TRBJ1-1, with D possibly TRBD1 on 6 matching bases. Germline assignment: CDR1 SGHTA and CDR2 FQGNSA. This CDR3 is built from 13 residues. In DNA, the CDR3 is TGTGCCAGCAGCTACAGGGAGAGGGCTGACGCTTTCTTT. Encoded protein: CASSYRERADAFF.

The chain has TRBV5-1 and TRBJ2-5; tentatively, D is TRBD2 (5 bases). This CDR3 spans 14 amino acids. Between the trimmed V and J ends, which lost 3 bases and 2 bases, there was a span of 11 bases. Germline V gene sequence: CDR1 SGHRS, CDR2 YFSETQ. In DNA, the CDR3 is TGCGCCAGCAGCTCAACCCCGGGACAAGAGACCCAGTACTTC. It codes for CASSSTPGQETQYF. Complete variable domain (other parts from reference TRBV5-1 and TRBJ2-5): KAGVTQTPRYLIKTRGQQVTLSCSPISGHRSVSWYQQTPGQGLQFLFEYFSETQRNKGNFPGRFSGRQFSNSRSEMNVSTLELGDSALYLCASSSTPGQETQYFGPGTRLLVL.

The gene calls are TRBV15 and TRBJ2-2; D is unclear. The CDR3 runs to 13 residues. The V gene lost 8 bases and the J gene lost 4 bases, with 11 bases spanning the gap. From germline, CDR1 is LNHNV and CDR2 YYDKDF (reference sequence). CDR3 nucleotide sequence: TGTGCCACCGGTCTAGAAGGCACCGGGGAGCTGTTTTTT. Protein: CATGLEGTGELFF.

This sequence joins TRBV7-7 and TRBJ1-1, with D possibly being TRBD1 (5 bases). With 8 bases removed from V and 5 bases from J, the gap between germline ends came to 21 bases. CDR3 length equals 15 residues. CDR1 and CDR2 from the germline V gene are SSHAT and FNYEAQ (reference sequence). The chain's CDR3 is CASFGAGEGVTEAFF. CDR3 in DNA: TGTGCCAGCTTCGGAGCGGGGGAAGGCGTGACTGAAGCTTTCTTT. Complete variable domain (other parts from reference TRBV7-7 and TRBJ1-1): GAGVSQSPRYKVTKRGQDVTLRCDPISSHATLYWYQQALGQGPEFLTYFNYEAQPDKSGLPSDRFSAERPEGSISTLTIQRTEQRDSAMYRCASFGAGEGVTEAFFGQGTRLTVV.

The chain is built from TRBV12-3 or TRBV12-4 and TRBJ2-5; 7 positions match TRBD1. After removal of 6 bases from V and 4 bases from J, the junction contained 5 bases not matched to a gene. The CDR3 totals 13 residues. The CDR3 region is CASSLDRAETQYF. In DNA form, the CDR3 reads TGTGCCAGCAGCCTTGACAGGGCAGAGACCCAGTACTTC.

This clone was detected only once. The genes are TRBV5-1 and TRBJ2-4, with D possibly matching TRBD2 (5 bases). Germline assignment: CDR1 SGHRS and CDR2 YFSETQ. Trimming stripped 0 bases from V and 0 bases from J, with 7 bases between. CDR3 length equals 15 residues. The CDR3 nucleotides read TGCGCCAGCAGCTTGGCGGAGGTAGCCAAAAACATTCAGTACTTC. The encoded protein is CASSLAEVAKNIQYF.

The chain uses TRBV7-3 and TRBJ2-5; TRBD2 aligns across 14 bases. The length of the CDR3 is 14 residues. Unmatched junction bases numbered 3, after V lost 5 bases and J lost 7 bases. Germline CDR1 reads SGHTA; CDR2 reads FQGTGA. The CDR3, as DNA: TGTGCCAGCAGCGCTGGACTAGCGGGAGGGACCCAGTACTTC. Its translation is CASSAGLAGGTQYF.

This clone has only one observation. V gene TRBV7-2 combines with J gene TRBJ2-1, with 9 bases aligning to TRBD2. Trimming took 4 bases from V and 7 from J; bases not matched to a gene: 14. This CDR3 region has 17 residues. Germline V CDR1 and CDR2: SGHTA, FQGNSA. In DNA, the CDR3 is TGTGCCAGCAGCTCGCGGTATGGCGGGAGGGCTGTGAATGAGCAGTTCTTC. This sequence encodes CASSSRYGGRAVNEQFF.

V and J are TRBV19 and TRBJ1-6; D is ambiguous. The germline CDR1 and CDR2 sequences are LNHDA and SQIVND (reference sequence). Trimming shortened V by 3 bases and J by 8 bases, and 14 bases separated the two germline ends. CDR3 length: 15 residues. This chain's CDR3 is CASSMTPGWDSPLHF. CDR3 DNA: TGTGCCAGTAGTATGACTCCGGGGTGGGATTCACCCCTCCACTTT.

The chain is built from TRBV3-1 (or the pseudogene TRBV3-2) and TRBJ2-5; 8 bases are a match to TRBD2. Germline CDR1 is LGHDT and CDR2 is YNNKEL (reference sequence). After removal of 3 bases from V and 5 bases from J, the junction contained 11 bases not matched to a gene. This CDR3 region has 16 residues. The chain's CDR3 is CASSHRPTGGRETQYF. For the CDR3, the DNA is TGTGCCAGCAGCCATCGCCCCACGGGGGGGAGGGAGACCCAGTACTTC.

This chain connects TRBV3-1 (or the pseudogene TRBV3-2) to TRBJ2-7; TRBD2 aligns across 9 bases. Germline loops: CDR1 LGHDT, CDR2 YNNKEL (reference sequence). The CDR3 length is 13 residues. Germline trimming cut 7 bases from V and 4 bases from J; bases unmatched to any gene: 5. CDR3 sequence reads: CASTAGGKYEQYF. CDR3 DNA: TGTGCCAGCACGGCGGGGGGGAAGTACGAGCAGTACTTC.